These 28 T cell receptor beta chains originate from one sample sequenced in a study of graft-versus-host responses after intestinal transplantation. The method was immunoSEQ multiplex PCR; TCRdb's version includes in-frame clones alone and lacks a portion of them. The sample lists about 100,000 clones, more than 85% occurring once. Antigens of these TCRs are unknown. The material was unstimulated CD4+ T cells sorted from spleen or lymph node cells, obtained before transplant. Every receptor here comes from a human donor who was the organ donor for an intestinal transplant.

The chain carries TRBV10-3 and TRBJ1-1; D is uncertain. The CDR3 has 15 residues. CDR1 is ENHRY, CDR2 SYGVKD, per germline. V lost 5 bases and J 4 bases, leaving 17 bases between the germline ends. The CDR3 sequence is CAISNTQNEGTEAFF. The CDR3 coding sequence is TGTGCCATCAGTAATACACAGAATGAGGGCACTGAAGCTTTCTTT.

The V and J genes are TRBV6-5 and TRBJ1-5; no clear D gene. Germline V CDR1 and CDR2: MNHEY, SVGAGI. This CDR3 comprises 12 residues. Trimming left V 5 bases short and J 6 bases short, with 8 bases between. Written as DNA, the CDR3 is TGTGCCAGCAGTCTAATGGGTCAGCCCCAGCATTTT. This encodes CASSLMGQPQHF.

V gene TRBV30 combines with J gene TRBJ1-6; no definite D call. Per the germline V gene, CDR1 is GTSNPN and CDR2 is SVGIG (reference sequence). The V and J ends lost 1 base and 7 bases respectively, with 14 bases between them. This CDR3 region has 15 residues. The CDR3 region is CAWSAASPGNSPLHF. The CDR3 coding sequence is TGTGCCTGGAGTGCCGCCTCACCTGGGAATTCACCCCTCCACTTT.

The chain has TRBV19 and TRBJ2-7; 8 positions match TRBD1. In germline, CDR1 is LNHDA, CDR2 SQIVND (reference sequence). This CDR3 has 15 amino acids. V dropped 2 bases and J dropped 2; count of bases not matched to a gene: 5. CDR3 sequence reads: CASSIRTGPPYEQYF. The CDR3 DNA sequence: TGTGCCAGTAGTATAAGGACAGGGCCTCCCTACGAGCAGTACTTC.

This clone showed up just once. The CDR3 coding sequence is TGTGCCTGGAGTCCTGGGGAGGACGAGCAGTACTTC. The encoded protein is CAWSPGEDEQYF. The chain couples TRBV30 to TRBJ2-7; a weak D match, TRBD2 (6 bases). The germline V gene encodes CDR1 GTSNPN and CDR2 SVGIG (reference sequence). Trimming stripped 2 bases from V and 5 bases from J, with 10 bases between. This CDR3 spans 12 amino acids.

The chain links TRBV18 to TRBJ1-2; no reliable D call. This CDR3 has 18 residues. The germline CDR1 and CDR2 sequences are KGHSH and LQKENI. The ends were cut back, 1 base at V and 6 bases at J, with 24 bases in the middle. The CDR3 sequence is CASSPLAPGMVWRDGYTF. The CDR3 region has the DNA TGTGCCAGCTCACCACTCGCCCCCGGGATGGTGTGGAGGGATGGCTACACCTTC.

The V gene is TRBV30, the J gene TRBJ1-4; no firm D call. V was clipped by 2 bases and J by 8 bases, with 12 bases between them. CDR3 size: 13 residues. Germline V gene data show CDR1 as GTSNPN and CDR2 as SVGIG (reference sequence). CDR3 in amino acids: CAWSLGLREKLFF. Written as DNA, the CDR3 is TGTGCCTGGAGTTTAGGTCTACGAGAAAAACTGTTTTTT.

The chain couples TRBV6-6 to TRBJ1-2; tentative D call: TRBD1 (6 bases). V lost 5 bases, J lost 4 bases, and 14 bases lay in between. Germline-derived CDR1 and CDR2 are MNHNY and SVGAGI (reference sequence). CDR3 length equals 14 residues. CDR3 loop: CASSPRTAGYGYTF. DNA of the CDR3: TGTGCCAGCAGTCCCAGGACAGCCGGCTATGGCTACACCTTC.

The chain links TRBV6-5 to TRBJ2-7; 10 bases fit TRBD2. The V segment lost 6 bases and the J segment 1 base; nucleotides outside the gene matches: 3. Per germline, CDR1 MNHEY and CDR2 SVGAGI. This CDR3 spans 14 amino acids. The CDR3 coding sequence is TGTGCCAGCAGAGCGGGGGGGAATTCCTACGAGCAGTACTTC. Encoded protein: CASRAGGNSYEQYF.

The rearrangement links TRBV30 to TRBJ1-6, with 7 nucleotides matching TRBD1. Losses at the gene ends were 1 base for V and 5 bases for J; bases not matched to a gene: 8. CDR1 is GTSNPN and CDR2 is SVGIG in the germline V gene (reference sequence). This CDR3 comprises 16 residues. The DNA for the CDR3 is TGTGCCTGGAGTGGATTGGGGACAGTAGATAATTCACCCCTCCACTTT. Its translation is CAWSGLGTVDNSPLHF.

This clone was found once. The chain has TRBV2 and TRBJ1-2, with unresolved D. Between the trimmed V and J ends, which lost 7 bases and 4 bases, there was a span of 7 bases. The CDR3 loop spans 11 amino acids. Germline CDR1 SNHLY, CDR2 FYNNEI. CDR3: CASTVGYGYTF. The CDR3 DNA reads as TGTGCCAGCACTGTGGGCTATGGCTACACCTTC.

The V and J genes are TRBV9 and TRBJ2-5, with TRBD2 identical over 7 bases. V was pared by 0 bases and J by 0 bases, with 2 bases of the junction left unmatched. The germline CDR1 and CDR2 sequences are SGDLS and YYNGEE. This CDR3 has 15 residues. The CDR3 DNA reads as TGTGCCAGCAGCGTAGCCGGGGGGTACCAAGAGACCCAGTACTTC. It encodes CASSVAGGYQETQYF.

This CDR3 reads CASSFMNQPQHF. CDR3 coding DNA: TGTGCCAGTAGTTTTATGAATCAGCCCCAGCATTTT. The chain recombines TRBV19 with TRBJ1-5, with D uncertain. Trimming pared 5 bases from V and 4 bases from J, leaving 6 bases between. Germline V CDR1 and CDR2: LNHDA, SQIVND (reference sequence). The length of the CDR3 is 12 residues.

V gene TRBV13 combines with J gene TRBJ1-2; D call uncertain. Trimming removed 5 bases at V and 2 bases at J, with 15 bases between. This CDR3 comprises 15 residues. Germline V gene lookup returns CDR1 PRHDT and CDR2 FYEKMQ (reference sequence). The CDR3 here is CASSLTSSGNYGYTF. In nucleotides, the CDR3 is TGTGCCAGCAGCCTGACTTCGTCTGGGAACTATGGCTACACCTTC.

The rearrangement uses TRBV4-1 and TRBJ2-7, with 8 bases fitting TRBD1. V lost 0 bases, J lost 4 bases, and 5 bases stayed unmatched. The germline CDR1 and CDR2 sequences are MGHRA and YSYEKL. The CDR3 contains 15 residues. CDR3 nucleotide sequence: TGCGCCAGCAGCCAAGATCCCAGGGGGCCATACGAGCAGTACTTC. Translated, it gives CASSQDPRGPYEQYF.

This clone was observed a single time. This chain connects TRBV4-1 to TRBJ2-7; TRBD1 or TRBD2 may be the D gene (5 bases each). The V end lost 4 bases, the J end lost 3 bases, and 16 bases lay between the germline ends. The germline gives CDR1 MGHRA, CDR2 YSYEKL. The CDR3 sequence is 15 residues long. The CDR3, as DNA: TGCGCCAGCAGCCCTGGCCTAGGGACGGTCTACGAGCAGTACTTC. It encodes CASSPGLGTVYEQYF.

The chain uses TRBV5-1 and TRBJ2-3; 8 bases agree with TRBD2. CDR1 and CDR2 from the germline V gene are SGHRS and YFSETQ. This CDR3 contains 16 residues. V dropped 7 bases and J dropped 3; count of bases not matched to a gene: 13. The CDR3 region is CASAPGGRSGTDTQYF. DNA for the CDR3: TGCGCCAGCGCCCCGGGGGGGCGATCTGGTACAGATACGCAGTATTTT.

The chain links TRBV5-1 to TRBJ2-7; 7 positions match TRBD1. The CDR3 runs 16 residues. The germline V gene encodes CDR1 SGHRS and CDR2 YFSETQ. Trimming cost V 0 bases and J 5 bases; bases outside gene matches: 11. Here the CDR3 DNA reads TGCGCCAGCAGCTTGGACGAGTGGGACAGAGCCAACGAGCAGTACTTC. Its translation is CASSLDEWDRANEQYF.

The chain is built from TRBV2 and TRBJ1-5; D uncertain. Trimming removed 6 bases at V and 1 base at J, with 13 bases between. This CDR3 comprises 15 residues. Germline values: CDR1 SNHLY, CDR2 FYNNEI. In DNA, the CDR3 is TGTGCCAGCAGAGCATCCACGGGGAGCAATCAGCCCCAGCATTTT. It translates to CASRASTGSNQPQHF.

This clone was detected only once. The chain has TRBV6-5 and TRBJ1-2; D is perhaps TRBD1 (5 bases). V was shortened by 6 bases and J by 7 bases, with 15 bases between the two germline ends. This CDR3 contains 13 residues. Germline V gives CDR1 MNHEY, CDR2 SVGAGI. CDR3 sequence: CASRDQGAFGYTF. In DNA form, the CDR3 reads TGTGCCAGCAGAGATCAGGGCGCCTTTGGCTACACCTTC.

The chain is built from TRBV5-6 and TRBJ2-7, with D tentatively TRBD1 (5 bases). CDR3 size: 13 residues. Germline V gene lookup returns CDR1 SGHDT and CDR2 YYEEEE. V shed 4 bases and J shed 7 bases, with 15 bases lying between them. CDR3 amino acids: CASSLGIRVEQYF. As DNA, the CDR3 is TGTGCCAGCAGCCTGGGAATCAGGGTAGAGCAGTACTTC.

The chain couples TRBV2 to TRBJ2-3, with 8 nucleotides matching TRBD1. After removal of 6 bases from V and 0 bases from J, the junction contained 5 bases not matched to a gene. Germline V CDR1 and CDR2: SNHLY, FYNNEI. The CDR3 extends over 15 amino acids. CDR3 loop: CASRTWTGSTDTQYF. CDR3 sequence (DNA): TGTGCCAGCAGGACCTGGACAGGGAGCACAGATACGCAGTATTTT.

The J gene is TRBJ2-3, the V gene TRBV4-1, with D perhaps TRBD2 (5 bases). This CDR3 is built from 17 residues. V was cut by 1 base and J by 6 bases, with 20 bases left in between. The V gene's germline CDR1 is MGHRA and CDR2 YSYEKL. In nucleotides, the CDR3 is TGCGCCAGCAGCCAAGTCTCGACGTGGGGAGTTTCTGATACGCAGTATTTT. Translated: CASSQVSTWGVSDTQYF.

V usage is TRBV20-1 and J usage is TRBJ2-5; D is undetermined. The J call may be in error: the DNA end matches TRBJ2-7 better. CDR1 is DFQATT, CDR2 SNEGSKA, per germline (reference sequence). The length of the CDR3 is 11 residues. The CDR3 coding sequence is TGCAGTGCTAGGGGCACCTACGAGCAGTACTTC. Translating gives CSARGTYEQYF.

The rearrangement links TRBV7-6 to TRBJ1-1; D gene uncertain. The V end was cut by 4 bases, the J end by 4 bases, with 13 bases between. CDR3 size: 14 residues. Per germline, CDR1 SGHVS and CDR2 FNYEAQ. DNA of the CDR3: TGTGCCAGCAGCTCTTCTGGGCAGAGCACTGAAGCTTTCTTT. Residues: CASSSSGQSTEAFF.

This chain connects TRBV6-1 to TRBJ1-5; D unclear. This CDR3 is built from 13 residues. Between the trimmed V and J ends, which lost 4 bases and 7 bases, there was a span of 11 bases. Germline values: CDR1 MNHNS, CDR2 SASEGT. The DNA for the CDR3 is TGTGCCAGCAGTGGCTATTGGGAACAGCCCCAGCATTTT. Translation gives CASSGYWEQPQHF.

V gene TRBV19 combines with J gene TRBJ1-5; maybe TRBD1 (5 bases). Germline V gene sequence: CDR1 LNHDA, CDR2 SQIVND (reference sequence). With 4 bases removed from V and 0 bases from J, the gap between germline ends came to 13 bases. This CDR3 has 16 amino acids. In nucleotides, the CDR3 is TGTGCCAGTAGTAAGCGGGACTCCCCTAGCAATCAGCCCCAGCATTTT. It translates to CASSKRDSPSNQPQHF.

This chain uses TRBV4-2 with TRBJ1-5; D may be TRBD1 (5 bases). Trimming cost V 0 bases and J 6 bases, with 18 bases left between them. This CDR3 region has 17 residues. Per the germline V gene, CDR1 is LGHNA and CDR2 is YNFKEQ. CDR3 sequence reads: CASSQDSPRQFGQPQHF. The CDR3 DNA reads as TGTGCCAGCAGCCAAGATAGTCCCCGACAGTTTGGTCAGCCCCAGCATTTT.